The 19 T cell receptor beta chains presented below share a single source sample, sequenced in a study of T cells after yellow fever vaccination. TCRdb reanalysed the 5' RACE reads using MiXCR and keeps one entry per CDR3 protein. This table has about 58,000 distinct CDR3 sequences, around 6.5% appearing once. Sequencing used CD8+ T cells sorted from PBMCs, obtained on the day of the first yellow fever vaccination. The receptors were sampled from a man aged 18 to 30 who received the YFV17D yellow fever vaccine.

This clonotype was observed at least ten times. The chain uses TRBV7-6 and TRBJ2-2; 8 bases fit TRBD1. CDR1 and CDR2 from the germline V gene are SGHVS and FNYEAQ. CDR3 length: 16 amino acids. The V segment lost 5 bases and the J segment 6 bases; nucleotides outside the gene matches: 11. DNA of the CDR3: TGTGCCAGCAGCCCTCGTGCAGGGGGCATCTCCGGGGAGCTGTTTTTT. It is translated as CASSPRAGGISGELFF.

The sample holds a few counts of this clonotype. V gene TRBV4-2 combines with J gene TRBJ1-5; D is uncertain. There are 18 residues in the CDR3. Germline V gene data show CDR1 as LGHNA and CDR2 as YNFKEQ. Trimming pared 0 bases from V and 2 bases from J, leaving 17 bases between. CDR3 loop: CASSQDGSGDRRNQPQHF. The DNA for the CDR3 is TGTGCCAGCAGCCAAGATGGATCAGGAGACCGCCGCAATCAGCCCCAGCATTTT.

This CDR3 is CASSLGRQVHNYGYTF. CDR3 sequence (DNA): TGTGCCAGCAGCTTAGGTAGACAAGTCCATAACTATGGCTACACCTTC. The chain joins TRBV7-9 to TRBJ1-2; no firm D call. V was trimmed by 1 base and J by 1 base, leaving 13 bases between them. Germline-derived CDR1 and CDR2 are SEHNR and FQNEAQ (reference sequence). There are 16 residues in the CDR3.

V is TRBV6-2 or TRBV6-3 and J is TRBJ2-1; 9 nucleotides line up with TRBD2. The CDR3 is 16 residues long. V lost 4 bases and J lost 8; bases outside the gene matches: 12. Germline lookup yields CDR1 MNHEY and CDR2 SVGEGT. The CDR3 reads CASSSYKRGATYEQFF. Written as DNA, the CDR3 is TGTGCCAGCAGTTCCTATAAGCGGGGGGCGACGTATGAGCAGTTCTTC.

This chain joins TRBV14 and TRBJ1-1; 7 nucleotides match TRBD1. CDR1 and CDR2 from the germline V gene are SGHDN and FVKESK. The CDR3 length is 15 residues. Unmatched junction bases numbered 6, after V lost 5 bases and J lost 0 bases. The CDR3 DNA sequence: TGTGCCAGCAGCAAAGGGGGCAGCATGAACACTGAAGCTTTCTTT. Translating it yields CASSKGGSMNTEAFF.

There are many counts of this clonotype. The chain joins TRBV12-3 or TRBV12-4 to TRBJ2-5; D not certain. Trimming pared 3 bases from V and 5 bases from J, leaving 4 bases between. CDR3 length: 11 residues. The CDR3 nucleotides read TGTGCCAGCAGTTTTCGGGAGACCCAGTACTTC. Translating it yields CASSFRETQYF.

This clonotype has only a few counts. V is TRBV7-9 and J is TRBJ2-2, with TRBD1 identical over 9 bases. CDR1 SEHNR and CDR2 FQNEAQ come from the germline V gene (reference sequence). The CDR3 loop spans 15 amino acids. The junction had 13 bases not matched to a gene; V was cut back by 6 bases and J by 11 bases. DNA of the CDR3: TGTGCCAGCAGTTACCCGGGACAGGGAAGTTATGAGCTGTTTTTT. This codes for CASSYPGQGSYELFF.

This clonotype was seen ten or more times. Here the CDR3 reads CASCATGGCVLDGYTF. CDR3 nucleotide sequence: TGTGCCAGCTGTGCAACGGGAGGGTGCGTTTTGGATGGCTACACCTTC. The chain recombines TRBV7-2 with TRBJ1-2; D uncertain. CDR1 and CDR2 (germline): SGHTA, FQGNSA. The ends were cut back, 8 bases at V and 6 bases at J, with 25 bases in the middle. The CDR3 length is 16 residues.

This clonotype was detected many times. This sequence joins TRBV20-1 and TRBJ2-2; perhaps TRBD2 as D (7 bases). Trimming left V 3 bases short and J 6 bases short, with 17 bases between. Per germline, CDR1 DFQATT and CDR2 SNEGSKA (reference sequence). The CDR3 extends over 15 amino acids. The CDR3 region is CSASFPGGPAGELFF. The DNA for the CDR3 is TGCAGTGCTAGTTTCCCCGGGGGGCCCGCCGGGGAGCTGTTTTTT.

This rearrangement joins TRBV14 to TRBJ1-2, with TRBD1 matching over 10 bases. CDR1 is SGHDN and CDR2 is FVKESK in the germline V gene. CDR3 size: 14 residues. The V segment lost 5 bases and the J segment 5 bases; nucleotides outside the gene matches: 5. The chain's CDR3 is CASSYWGQGYGYTF. CDR3 in DNA: TGTGCCAGCAGCTATTGGGGACAGGGGTATGGCTACACCTTC.

This clonotype was seen ten or more times. This rearrangement joins TRBV7-2 to TRBJ2-3; 11 bases are a match to TRBD2. The J segment lost 4 bases and the V segment lost 6 bases, leaving 6 bases of the junction unmatched. Germline CDR1 is SGHTA and CDR2 is FQGNSA. The CDR3 is 15 residues long. CDR3 region: CASRFLAGGPDTQYF. CDR3 sequence (DNA): TGTGCCAGCAGGTTCTTAGCGGGGGGGCCAGATACGCAGTATTTT.

This clonotype appeared a few times. Germline is not matched at one junction end, which may reflect a read error. The V call is TRBV27, the J call TRBJ1-4, with D perhaps TRBD1 (5 bases). Germline V gene lookup returns CDR1 MNHEY and CDR2 SMNVEV (reference sequence). The CDR3 totals 12 residues. For the CDR3, the DNA is TGTGCCAGCAGTAAACCGGGGCCGAACCTCCATTTT. Protein sequence: CASSKPGPNLHF.

This clonotype showed up many times. The chain carries TRBV12-3 or TRBV12-4 and TRBJ2-2; possibly TRBD1 for D (6 bases). The V and J ends lost 6 bases and 1 base respectively, with 12 bases between them. The CDR3 has 15 amino acids. The CDR3 coding sequence is TGTGCCAGCAGCTCTTCGGACAGGAACACCGGGGAGCTGTTTTTT. Translation gives CASSSSDRNTGELFF.

With regard to this clonotype: This sequence may be a read error, since a much larger clone differs from it by one base. The V call is TRBV29-1, the J call TRBJ2-2; D unclear. The CDR3 has 11 residues. V lost 4 bases and J 4 bases, leaving 4 bases between the germline ends. Germline lookup yields CDR1 SQVTM and CDR2 ANQGSEA. CDR3 protein: CSVGRTGELFF. In DNA, the CDR3 is TGCAGCGTTGGACGCACCGGGGAGCTGTTTTTT.

The CDR3: CASSLWGGGEAFF. The CDR3, as DNA: TGTGCCAGCAGCTTGTGGGGGGGTGGTGAAGCTTTCTTT. The chain employs TRBV5-6 and TRBJ1-1, with D maybe TRBD1 (5 bases). Germline CDR1 is SGHDT and CDR2 is YYEEEE. This CDR3 has 13 amino acids. The V end was cut by 1 base, the J end by 7 bases, with 11 bases between.

This clonotype was counted only a few times. This chain links TRBV7-9 with TRBJ2-1; D unresolved. CDR1 and CDR2 (germline): SEHNR, FQNEAQ (reference sequence). Trimming left V 3 bases short and J 7 bases short, with 7 bases between. This CDR3 spans 12 amino acids. CDR3 loop: CASSFTRNEQFF. DNA for the CDR3: TGTGCCAGCAGCTTTACTCGGAATGAGCAGTTCTTC.

This clonotype was detected only a few times. The gene calls are TRBV6-5 and TRBJ1-2, with D maybe TRBD1 (6 bases). Trimming left V 4 bases short and J 7 bases short, with 13 bases between. This CDR3 region has 13 residues. CDR1 is MNHEY, CDR2 SVGAGI, per germline. DNA for the CDR3: TGTGCCAGCAGTTTACAGGGAATATCTGGCTACACCTTC. It is translated as CASSLQGISGYTF.

This CDR3 is CATAQGSTGELFF. CDR3 DNA: TGTGCCACCGCCCAAGGTAGCACCGGGGAGCTGTTTTTT. The chain has TRBV27 and TRBJ2-2; D unclear. The CDR3 sequence is 13 residues long. Germline lookup yields CDR1 MNHEY and CDR2 SMNVEV (reference sequence). V was cut by 10 bases and J by 4 bases, with 13 bases left in between.

In its sample, this clonotype was seen a few times. The V and J genes are TRBV7-9 and TRBJ2-1; possibly TRBD2 for D (5 bases). Between the trimmed V and J ends, which lost 7 bases and 8 bases, there was a span of 12 bases. This CDR3 comprises 12 residues. The germline V gene has CDR1 SEHNR and CDR2 FQNEAQ (reference sequence). The CDR3 sequence is CASMLGVHEQFF. The DNA for the CDR3 is TGTGCCAGCATGCTCGGGGTCCATGAGCAGTTCTTC.